This T cell receptor beta chain was found in a study of identifying expanded T cells in peripheral blood (dated by TCRdb to 2018 to 2020). Some background on the complete study: Technical replicates were generated by sequencing separate aliquots of the same genomic DNA pool, with four replicates compared pairwise. Beyond this particular receptor, the publication reports: Between technical replicates the binomial model flagged approximately 1.3 differentially abundant clones, whereas over approximately two weeks the binomial model flagged about 15 and over approximately 4 weeks approximately 20. For all healthy donors, the variance in clone template counts between roughly 2-week samples rose significantly as total template count increased. The authors expected that biological variance in healthy repertoires might rise further over much longer intervals, such as months to years. Across all healthy-donor time intervals, the beta-binomial model significantly cut both the number of clones called differentially abundant and the false-positive rate.

As regards this clone: Its binding antigen is unknown. The record has no base qualities; no much larger clone is one base away.

During the collection period, no infections or other immune events were recorded for the healthy donors. Healthy-donor blood repertoires served as a training cohort to calibrate time-dependent variance in a beta-binomial model of T-cell clone differential abundance. The training cohort included around ten healthy donors, of whom 3 were female and 7 were male. An age range of roughly 25 to 65 years, with an average of roughly 47 years, was recorded for the donors. Whole blood, obtained from a commercial supplier, was collected from each healthy donor at three time points spaced approximately two weeks apart. For immunosequencing, genomic DNA was extracted from unsorted whole blood. TCRbeta CDR3 regions were profiled with the immunoSEQ Assay using bias-controlled multiplex PCR amplification of genomic DNA. On the study's bioinformatics: To quantify the absolute abundance of each unique TCRbeta CDR3 region, the sequences were collapsed and filtered. Differential abundance was assessed using a binomial (Fisher-equivalent) model and a beta-binomial model in which time-dependent variance fitted from healthy donors was added. Any clone with fewer than 5 combined templates was excluded, and a clone was called differentially abundant if its Benjamini-Hochberg FDR was below 0.01. Beta-binomial variance was modeled as a function of total template count across the two samples using the form v = (b*log(k)+a)^2. Held by TCRdb, this immuneACCESS table contains in-frame sequences only and omits some clones. Under half of the omission traces to an unresolved V gene where checked; the cause of the rest is unknown. The V and J calls and clone size are taken from that table; D and trimming were inferred from the DNA. The sample table lists around 100,000 clones, 70% to 90% of them with a count of one. The top ten clones comprise approximately 17% of the sample.

This clonotype was sampled from a person between 18 and 75 years old in good health. Material for sequencing was blood.

The DNA reads as follows: TGTGCCAGCAGTTTAACGGGGGGCCTTTACGAGCAGTACTTC. This yields the protein CASSLTGGLYEQYF. This receptor chain uses TRBV28 and TRBJ2-7; the D region possibly corresponds to TRBD2 (7 bases align). The CDR1 and CDR2 encoded by the germline V gene are MDHEN and SYDVKM. V loses 2 bases, J loses 4 bases, and the germline ends lie 12 bases apart. Counted from cysteine to phenylalanine, this CDR3 has 14 amino acids. Only the CDR3 region is kept as DNA, spanning 42 bases read in frame from base 1.